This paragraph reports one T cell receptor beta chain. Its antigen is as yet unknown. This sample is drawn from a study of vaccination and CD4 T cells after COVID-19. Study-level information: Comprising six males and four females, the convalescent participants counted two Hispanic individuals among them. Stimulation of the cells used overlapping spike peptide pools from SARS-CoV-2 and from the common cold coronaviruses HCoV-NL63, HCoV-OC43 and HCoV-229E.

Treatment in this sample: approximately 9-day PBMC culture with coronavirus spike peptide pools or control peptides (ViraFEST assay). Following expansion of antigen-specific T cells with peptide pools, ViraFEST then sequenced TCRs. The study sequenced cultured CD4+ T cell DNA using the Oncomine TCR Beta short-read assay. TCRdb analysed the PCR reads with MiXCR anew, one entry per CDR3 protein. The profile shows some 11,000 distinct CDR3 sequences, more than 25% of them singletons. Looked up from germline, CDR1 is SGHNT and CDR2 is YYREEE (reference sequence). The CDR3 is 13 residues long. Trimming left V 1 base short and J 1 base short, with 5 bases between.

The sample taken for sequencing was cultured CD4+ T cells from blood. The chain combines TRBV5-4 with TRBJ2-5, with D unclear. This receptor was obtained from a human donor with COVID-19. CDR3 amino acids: CASSLSTQETQYF. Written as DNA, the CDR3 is TGTGCCAGCAGCTTGTCCACCCAAGAGACCCAGTACTTC.